This is a list of T cell receptor beta chains from one sample in a study of blood T cells in healthy people across ages. Each CDR3 protein gets one entry after TCRdb re-called the 5' RACE reads with MiXCR. The sample lists around 2 million distinct CDR3 sequences; about 39% were seen once. Material: blood. The receptors were sampled from a human donor in good health. Each CDR3 is given with its conserved first and last residue. A D gene is named only where the DNA matches it firmly. Some rows have no size entry. The others give once, few or many, or a class for an expanded clone.

abundance | len | j_gene | d_gene | v_gene | CDR3nt | CDR3aa
few | 15 | TRBJ1-2 | TRBD1 | TRBV5-6 | TGTGCCAGCAGCTCCGGGACAGGGGGCCTCTATGGCTACACCTTC | CASSSGTGGLYGYTF
many | 14 | TRBJ2-4 | . | TRBV7-2 | TGTGCCAGCACCCTCCAGGGGTTGCGGAACATTCAGTACTTC | CASTLQGLRNIQYF
. | 16 | TRBJ2-1 | TRBD2 | TRBV29-1 | TGCAGCGTTGTACAAGGGGGGACTAGCCTCTCCAATGAGCAGTTCTTC | CSVVQGGTSLSNEQFF
. | 13 | TRBJ2-5 | . | TRBV29-1 | TGCAGCGTGATCAAGCAGGGACAAGAGACCCAGTACTTC | CSVIKQGQETQYF
few | 12 | TRBJ1-1 | . | TRBV6-5 | TGTGCCAGCAGTTACGAGCCGGGCGAAGCTTTCTTT | CASSYEPGEAFF
once | 17 | TRBJ2-1 | TRBD2 | TRBV4-2 | TGTGCCAGCAGCCAACCTATAGCGGGGGGCCAAGACAATGAGCAGTTCTTC | CASSQPIAGGQDNEQFF
few | 15 | TRBJ1-3 | . | TRBV7-2 | TGTGCCAGCAGCCGACTAAGGGGCTCTGGAAACACCATATATTTT | CASSRLRGSGNTIYF
many | 15 | TRBJ2-7 | TRBD2 | TRBV9 | TGTGCCAGCAGCGTAACTAGCGGGGGCTCTCTCGAGCAGTACTTC | CASSVTSGGSLEQYF
. | 14 | TRBJ2-1 | . | TRBV6-2/TRBV6-3 | TGTGCCAGCTCCAGAGGTGGCGGTACCTACGAGCAGTTCTTC | CASSRGGGTYEQFF
few | 14 | TRBJ1-2 | TRBD1 | TRBV29-1 | TGCAGCGTTGTAGTACAGGGGGCGGGCTATGGCTACACCTTC | CSVVVQGAGYGYTF
few | 13 | TRBJ1-5 | . | TRBV10-3 | TGTGCCATCCAGGGCCGATGGGATCAGCCCCAGCATTTT | CAIQGRWDQPQHF
many | 18 | TRBJ2-7 | TRBD1 | TRBV5-1 | TGCGCCAGCACCAAGACAGGGGGTTTTGGTGGGAGCTCCTACGAGCAGTACTTC | CASTKTGGFGGSSYEQYF
. | 16 | TRBJ2-5 | TRBD1 | TRBV28 | TGTGCCAGCAGTTTTCTTCACAGGGGGCTCTCGGAGACCCAGTACTTC | CASSFLHRGLSETQYF
few | 15 | TRBJ1-2 | TRBD1 | TRBV4-3 | TGCGCCAGCAGCCATGAAAGACAGGGATTGAAGGGCTACACCTTC | CASSHERQGLKGYTF
. | 12 | TRBJ1-1 | . | TRBV27 | TGTGCCAGCAGTTTATTTGGGCGTGAAGCTTTCTTT | CASSLFGREAFF
. | 16 | TRBJ2-7 | TRBD1 | TRBV18 | TGTGCCAGCTCACCCAGCCCGACAGGGGTGAACTACGAGCAGGACTTC | CASSPSPTGVNYEQDF
. | 13 | TRBJ2-6 | . | TRBV12-3/TRBV12-4 | TGTGCCAGCTGGTTTACTGGGGCCAACGTCCTGACTTTC | CASWFTGANVLTF
once | 12 | TRBJ2-4 | . | TRBV18 | TGTGCCAGCTCACAAGGTAGAAACATTCAGTACTTC | CASSQGRNIQYF
. | 14 | TRBJ2-6 | . | TRBV7-2 | TGTGCCAGCAGCCCCGCCCATGGGGCCAACGTCCTGACTTTC | CASSPAHGANVLTF
few | 13 | TRBJ2-7 | . | TRBV20-1 | TGCAGTGCTAGCGACCTGAGCTCCTACGAGCAGTACTTC | CSASDLSSYEQYF
few | 15 | TRBJ1-1 | . | TRBV27 | TGTGCCAGCATCCCAGGGTGGGGGATGGACACTGAAGCTTTCTTT | CASIPGWGMDTEAFF
. | 12 | TRBJ1-2 | . | TRBV29-1 | TGCAGCGTTATGGGGGGCTACTATGGCTACACCTTC | CSVMGGYYGYTF
few | 14 | TRBJ2-7 | . | TRBV20-1 | TGCAGTGCTAGGGAGAGGAGGGGCGGCTACGAGCAGTACTTC | CSARERRGGYEQYF
many | 16 | TRBJ2-1 | . | TRBV5-5 | TGTGCCAGCAGCTTGTTCGGAGGGAGCTCCTACAATGAGCAGTTCTTC | CASSLFGGSSYNEQFF
few | 14 | TRBJ2-1 | TRBD1 | TRBV6-2/TRBV6-3 | TGTGCCAGCAGTGAGGGACAGCCCTCCAATGAGCAGTTCTTC | CASSEGQPSNEQFF
. | 16 | TRBJ2-7 | . | TRBV10-3 | TGTGCCATCAGTAGGGCCCGTACGAACTCCCCCTACGAGCAGTACTTC | CAISRARTNSPYEQYF
once | 14 | TRBJ2-5 | . | TRBV25-1 | TGTGCCAGCACCCATCTGGAAGGGATGGAGACCCAGTACTTC | CASTHLEGMETQYF
few | 13 | TRBJ2-7 | . | TRBV15 | TGTGCCACCAGCTTCGGAAGTCTTTACGAGCAGTACTTC | CATSFGSLYEQYF
. | 15 | TRBJ2-2 | TRBD1 | TRBV5-1 | TGCGCCAGCAGCACTACAGGGGCTAACACCGGGGAGCTGTTTTTT | CASSTTGANTGELFF
many | 15 | TRBJ2-1 | TRBD2 | TRBV5-1 | TGCGCCAGCAGCTCCGGACTAGCGGCCAGGGATGAGCAGTTCTTC | CASSSGLAARDEQFF
few | 14 | TRBJ2-5 | TRBD1 | TRBV29-1 | TGCAGCGTTGTGCCGGGACAGGTCCAAGGGACCCAGTACTTC | CSVVPGQVQGTQYF
few | 16 | TRBJ2-5 | . | TRBV5-1 | TGCGCCAGCCTCCCCTACCTCACAGGGCGGCAAGAGACCCAGTACTTC | CASLPYLTGRQETQYF
. | 11 | TRBJ1-1 | . | TRBV5-6 | TGTGCCAGCACCGTCCAGGGCGAAGCTTTCTTT | CASTVQGEAFF
. | 15 | TRBJ2-1 | . | TRBV7-2 | TGTGCCAGCAGCCCCTGGGACACCCCCTACAATGAGCAGTTCTTC | CASSPWDTPYNEQFF
. | 15 | TRBJ1-2 | TRBD1 | TRBV4-1 | TGCGCCAGCAAAAGGGTGGTAGAGGACAGGGTTGGCTACACCTTC | CASKRVVEDRVGYTF
. | 15 | TRBJ2-1 | TRBD1 | TRBV5-1 | TGCGCCAGCAGCCCGGGACAGGGGAACTCAAATGAGCAGTTCTTC | CASSPGQGNSNEQFF
few | 16 | TRBJ1-5 | . | TRBV4-1 | TGCGCCAGCAGCCCAACAGTAACCCGGGGGAATCAGCCCCAGCATTTT | CASSPTVTRGNQPQHF
. | 17 | TRBJ2-4 | . | TRBV5-1 | TGCGCCAGCAGCTTGGGGACAGACGTTCTAGCCAAAAACATTCAGTACTTC | CASSLGTDVLAKNIQYF
few | 16 | TRBJ2-1 | TRBD2 | TRBV7-2 | TGTGCCAGCAGCCCTACGGGACTAGATTCCTACAATGAGCAGTTCTTC | CASSPTGLDSYNEQFF
few | 18 | TRBJ2-1 | TRBD1 | TRBV6-1 | TGTGCCAGCAGATCCAACAGGGGTAGGATGGGCTCCTACAATGAGCAGTTCTTC | CASRSNRGRMGSYNEQFF
few | 13 | TRBJ1-2 | . | TRBV19 | TGTGCCAGTAGTTCATTTGGGGGTAGCGGCTACACCTTC | CASSSFGGSGYTF
. | 16 | TRBJ2-5 | . | TRBV20-1 | TGCAGTGCTAGAGAGAGCAAACCGGGCCCCCTCGAGACCCAGTACTTC | CSARESKPGPLETQYF
few | 14 | TRBJ1-2 | . | TRBV20-1 | TGCAGTGCCCTACCCGAGGACAGCCTCTATGGCTACACCTTC | CSALPEDSLYGYTF
few | 13 | TRBJ1-6 | . | TRBV7-9 | TGTGCCAGCAGCTTTTCCAGGAATTCACCCCTCCACTTT | CASSFSRNSPLHF
. | 12 | TRBJ2-1 | TRBD1 | TRBV20-1 | TGCAGTGCAATGGACAGGGGGAATGAGCAGTTCTTC | CSAMDRGNEQFF
. | 16 | TRBJ2-2 | . | TRBV4-1 | TGCGCCAGCAGCCAAGTTCATACCCGGGGCACCGGGGAGCTGTTTTTT | CASSQVHTRGTGELFF
. | 12 | TRBJ2-7 | TRBD2 | TRBV6-2/TRBV6-3 | TGTGCCAGCAGCCCGCGGACGGGAGGGCAGTACTTC | CASSPRTGGQYF
. | 15 | TRBJ2-5 | . | TRBV7-9 | TGTGCCAGCAGCCCTCGGGGGGCCATCCAAGAGACCCGGTACTTC | CASSPRGAIQETRYF
. | 19 | TRBJ1-6 | . | TRBV5-1 | TGCGCCAGCAGCTCGCGAGGACCCAAGAAAGCCTCCTATAATTCACCCCTCCACTTT | CASSSRGPKKASYNSPLHF
. | 13 | TRBJ2-4 | . | TRBV11-2 | TGTGCCAGCAGCTTCTCTCCCTTCGGTGAGCAGTACTTC | CASSFSPFGEQYF
once | 16 | TRBJ2-2 | . | TRBV7-9 | TGTGCCAGCAGCGACACGGATTTAGTGGACACCGGGGAGCTGTTTTTT | CASSDTDLVDTGELFF
. | 16 | TRBJ1-2 | . | TRBV4-2 | TGTGCCAGCAGCCAAGAGGGGGACCGTACCAACTATGGCTACACCTTC | CASSQEGDRTNYGYTF
few | 13 | TRBJ2-1 | TRBD1 | TRBV7-2 | TGTGCCAGCAGACTACAGGGGGACAATGAGCAGTTCTTC | CASRLQGDNEQFF
many | 15 | TRBJ2-1 | TRBD2 | TRBV29-1 | TGCAGCGTTGACGATGGGCGGGGGGCCGTCGATGAGCAGTTCTTC | CSVDDGRGAVDEQFF
. | 13 | TRBJ1-5 | TRBD1 | TRBV4-2 | TGTGCCGGCGCGGACAGGGCCAATCAGTCCCAGCATTTT | CAGADRANQSQHF